These 18 T cell receptor beta chains were sequenced from one sample in a study of T cells in Graves' hyperthyroidism and ophthalmopathy. Amplified regions were TCR beta CDR3 sequences from RNA transcripts. The HTBI set primed first-round TCR CDR3 RT-PCR. TCRdb passed the multiplex PCR reads through MiXCR, listing each CDR3 protein once. The sample records a few hundred thousand distinct CDR3 sequences, just over 45% being singletons. The sample was peripheral blood or thyroid tissue (not recorded which). These receptor sequences come from a woman between 18 and 29 years old with Graves' hyperthyroidism.

The sample holds a few counts of this clonotype. The chain couples TRBV25-1 to TRBJ1-1; 8 bases are shared with TRBD1. The CDR3 has 15 residues. The ends lost 5 bases at V and 7 bases at J; junction bases unmatched: 12. Germline V lookup: CDR1 MGHDK, CDR2 SYGVNS. CDR3 region: CASSNPQGGQFEAFF. DNA for the CDR3: TGTGCCAGCAGTAACCCACAGGGGGGACAGTTTGAAGCTTTCTTT.

Points on this clonotype: This sequence may be a read error, since a much larger clone differs from it by one base. This rearrangement joins TRBV20-1 to TRBJ1-5; D not certain. From germline, CDR1 is DFQATT and CDR2 SNEGSKA (reference sequence). The V gene lost 0 bases and the J gene lost 4 bases, with 1 base spanning the gap. The CDR3 totals 11 residues. CDR3 sequence reads: CSARENQPQHF. As DNA, the CDR3 is TGCAGTGCTAGAGAAAATCAGCCCCAGCATTTT.

This clonotype was recorded only once. The V and J genes are TRBV15 and TRBJ2-5, with 7 positions matching TRBD2. V lost 0 bases, J lost 5 bases, and 9 bases stayed unmatched. The CDR3 sequence is 16 residues long. Germline assignment: CDR1 LNHNV and CDR2 YYDKDF (reference sequence). As DNA, the CDR3 is TGTGCCACCAGCAGAGATCTTGCTAGCGGAACGGAGACCCAGTACTTC. Its translation: CATSRDLASGTETQYF. The variable domain in full, with the rest retrieved from reference TRBV15 and TRBJ2-5, is DAMVIQNPRYQVTQFGKPVTLSCSQTLNHNVMYWYQQKSSQAPKLLFHYYDKDFNNEADTPDNFQSRRPNTSFCFLDIRSPGLGDTAMYLCATSRDLASGTETQYFGPGTRLLVL.

V is TRBV11-2 and J is TRBJ1-2; the match to TRBD1 covers 7 bases. Germline values: CDR1 SGHAT, CDR2 FQNNGV. The CDR3 has 14 amino acids. Losses at the gene ends were 3 bases for V and 10 bases for J; bases not matched to a gene: 11. The CDR3 protein is CASSLGADRDTYTF. The CDR3 DNA follows: TGTGCCAGCAGCTTGGGGGCCGACAGGGACACCTACACCTTC.

This clonotype has at least ten counts. The V call is TRBV7-9, the J call TRBJ2-7, with 8 nucleotides matching TRBD1. J was trimmed by 3 bases and V by 4 bases; bases with no gene match: 14. This CDR3 has 17 amino acids. Germline loops: CDR1 SEHNR, CDR2 FQNEAQ (reference sequence). CDR3 DNA sequence: TGTGCCAGCAGCTCCTCTTCATCTCAGGGGGCTGTCTACGAGCAGTACTTC. Protein sequence: CASSSSSSQGAVYEQYF. Full variable domain (rest looked up from reference TRBV7-9 and TRBJ2-7): DTGVSQNPRHKITKRGQNVTFRCDPISEHNRLYWYRQTLGQGPEFLTYFQNEAQLEKSRLLSDRFSAERPKGSFSTLEIQRTEQGDSAMYLCASSSSSSQGAVYEQYFGPGTRLTVT.

The J gene is TRBJ2-2, the V gene TRBV24-1; 11 bases agree with TRBD1. The CDR3 is 16 residues long. V lost 4 bases to trimming and J lost 5 bases; unmatched junction nucleotides: 5. Germline V CDR1 and CDR2: KGHDR, SFDVKD. For the CDR3, the DNA is TGTGCCACCAGTGACCGGGACAGGGGGGGTACCGGGGAGCTGTTTTTT. It is translated as CATSDRDRGGTGELFF.

The chain uses TRBV29-1 and TRBJ2-7, with D possibly TRBD2 on 6 matching bases. Deletions cut 6 bases from V and 4 bases from J, with 16 bases between. CDR3 length: 13 amino acids. The germline gives CDR1 SQVTM, CDR2 ANQGSEA. The CDR3 loop reads CSVRPAGSYEQYF. Here the CDR3 DNA reads TGCAGCGTCCGACCGGCCGGGAGTTACGAGCAGTACTTC.

The genes are TRBV28 and TRBJ2-2; a possible D gene is TRBD1 (5 bases). This CDR3 contains 12 residues. Trimming pared 6 bases from V and 4 bases from J, leaving 6 bases between. Germline values: CDR1 MDHEN, CDR2 SYDVKM. The CDR3 sequence is CASRGVTGELFF. The CDR3 bases are TGTGCCAGCAGAGGGGTCACCGGGGAGCTGTTTTTT.

This sequence joins TRBV5-5 and TRBJ2-7; the D gene is possibly TRBD2 (6 bases). Gene TRBJ2-1 matches the end of the DNA better, so the J call may be wrong. The CDR3 is 15 amino acids. The germline gives CDR1 SGHKS, CDR2 YYEKEE (reference sequence). The CDR3 sequence: CASSLWIRELDEQFF. The CDR3 bases are TGTGCCAGCAGCTTGTGGATTCGGGAGTTGGATGAGCAGTTCTTC.

This clonotype has ten or more counts. V gene TRBV20-1 combines with J gene TRBJ2-5; 12 positions match TRBD2. Germline V gives CDR1 DFQATT, CDR2 SNEGSKA (reference sequence). The CDR3 covers 14 residues. J was trimmed by 3 bases and V by 5 bases; bases with no gene match: 4. This CDR3 is CSAGLAGMEETQYF. As DNA, the CDR3 is TGCAGTGCTGGACTAGCGGGAATGGAAGAGACCCAGTACTTC.

With respect to this clonotype: Being one base from a much bigger clone, this may be a read error. J is TRBJ1-3 and V is TRBV6-5; D gene uncertain. V was shortened by 2 bases and J by 2 bases, with 10 bases between the two germline ends. Germline CDR1 and CDR2: MNHEY and SVGAGI. The CDR3 is 15 residues long. The CDR3 coding sequence is TGTGCCAGCAGTTACGACCGCGGCCCTGGAAACACCATATATTTT. Translation gives CASSYDRGPGNTIYF.

This sequence joins TRBV7-3 and TRBJ1-2; no clear D gene. CDR3 length: 14 residues. Deletions cut 5 bases from V and 6 bases from J, with 16 bases between. The germline gives CDR1 SGHTA, CDR2 FQGTGA. The CDR3 DNA follows: TGTGCCAGCAGCCCTGACACCGGGAGCGATGGCTACACCTTC. This codes for CASSPDTGSDGYTF.

This clonotype was counted at least ten times. This chain joins TRBV24-1 and TRBJ1-2, with D possibly TRBD1 on 5 matching bases. CDR1 is KGHDR and CDR2 is SFDVKD in the germline V gene. V was pared by 7 bases and J by 3 bases, with 5 bases between. This CDR3 is built from 11 residues. CDR3 DNA: TGTGCCACCAGGGGGGACTATGGCTACACCTTC. Amino acid sequence: CATRGDYGYTF.

The chain is built from TRBV3-1 and TRBJ1-4; no clear D. Between the trimmed V and J ends, which lost 6 bases and 4 bases, there was a span of 12 bases. Germline values: CDR1 LGHDT, CDR2 YNNKEL (reference sequence). The CDR3 spans 14 residues. CDR3 region: CASSRDLYNEKLFF. For the CDR3, the DNA is TGTGCCAGCAGTAGGGATCTTTATAATGAAAAACTGTTTTTT.

This clonotype was picked up many times. The V gene is TRBV6-2 or TRBV6-3, the J gene TRBJ2-6; D gene unclear. Germline V CDR1 and CDR2: MNHEY, SVGEGT. Trimming took off 2 bases at V and 0 bases at J, with 11 bases between the two ends. The CDR3 has 17 amino acids. The CDR3 DNA reads TGTGCCAGCAGTTACCCACCCTCCCGCTCTGGGGCCAACGTCCTGACTTTC. Translation: CASSYPPSRSGANVLTF.

This clonotype has only one observation. An end of the junction differs from the germline gene, which may be a read error. V gene TRBV7-2 combines with J gene TRBJ2-7, with D tentatively TRBD1 or TRBD2 (6 bases each). The CDR3 runs to 14 residues. CDR1 SGHTA and CDR2 FQGNSA come from the germline V gene. CDR3 sequence (DNA): TGCGCCAGCAGTGAGATAGGGGGGTACAATGAGCAGTACTTC. Translating gives CASSEIGGYNEQYF.

Ten or more counts support this clonotype. The gene calls are TRBV10-3 and TRBJ1-1; 9 nucleotides line up with TRBD1. Trimming cost V 6 bases and J 4 bases; bases outside gene matches: 3. The CDR3 runs to 13 residues. Germline V CDR1 and CDR2: ENHRY, SYGVKD. For the CDR3, the DNA is TGTGCCATCAGCGGACAGGGGAGCACTGAAGCTTTCTTT. Protein sequence: CAISGQGSTEAFF.

In this sample, this clonotype turned up a few times. This rearrangement joins TRBV27 to TRBJ2-2; D not certain. This CDR3 comprises 14 residues. Trimming removed 3 bases from V and 3 bases from J, with 8 bases in between. Germline V CDR1 and CDR2: MNHEY, SMNVEV (reference sequence). The CDR3 reads CASSFQPYTGELFF. The CDR3 DNA follows: TGTGCCAGCAGTTTCCAACCTTACACCGGGGAGCTGTTTTTT.